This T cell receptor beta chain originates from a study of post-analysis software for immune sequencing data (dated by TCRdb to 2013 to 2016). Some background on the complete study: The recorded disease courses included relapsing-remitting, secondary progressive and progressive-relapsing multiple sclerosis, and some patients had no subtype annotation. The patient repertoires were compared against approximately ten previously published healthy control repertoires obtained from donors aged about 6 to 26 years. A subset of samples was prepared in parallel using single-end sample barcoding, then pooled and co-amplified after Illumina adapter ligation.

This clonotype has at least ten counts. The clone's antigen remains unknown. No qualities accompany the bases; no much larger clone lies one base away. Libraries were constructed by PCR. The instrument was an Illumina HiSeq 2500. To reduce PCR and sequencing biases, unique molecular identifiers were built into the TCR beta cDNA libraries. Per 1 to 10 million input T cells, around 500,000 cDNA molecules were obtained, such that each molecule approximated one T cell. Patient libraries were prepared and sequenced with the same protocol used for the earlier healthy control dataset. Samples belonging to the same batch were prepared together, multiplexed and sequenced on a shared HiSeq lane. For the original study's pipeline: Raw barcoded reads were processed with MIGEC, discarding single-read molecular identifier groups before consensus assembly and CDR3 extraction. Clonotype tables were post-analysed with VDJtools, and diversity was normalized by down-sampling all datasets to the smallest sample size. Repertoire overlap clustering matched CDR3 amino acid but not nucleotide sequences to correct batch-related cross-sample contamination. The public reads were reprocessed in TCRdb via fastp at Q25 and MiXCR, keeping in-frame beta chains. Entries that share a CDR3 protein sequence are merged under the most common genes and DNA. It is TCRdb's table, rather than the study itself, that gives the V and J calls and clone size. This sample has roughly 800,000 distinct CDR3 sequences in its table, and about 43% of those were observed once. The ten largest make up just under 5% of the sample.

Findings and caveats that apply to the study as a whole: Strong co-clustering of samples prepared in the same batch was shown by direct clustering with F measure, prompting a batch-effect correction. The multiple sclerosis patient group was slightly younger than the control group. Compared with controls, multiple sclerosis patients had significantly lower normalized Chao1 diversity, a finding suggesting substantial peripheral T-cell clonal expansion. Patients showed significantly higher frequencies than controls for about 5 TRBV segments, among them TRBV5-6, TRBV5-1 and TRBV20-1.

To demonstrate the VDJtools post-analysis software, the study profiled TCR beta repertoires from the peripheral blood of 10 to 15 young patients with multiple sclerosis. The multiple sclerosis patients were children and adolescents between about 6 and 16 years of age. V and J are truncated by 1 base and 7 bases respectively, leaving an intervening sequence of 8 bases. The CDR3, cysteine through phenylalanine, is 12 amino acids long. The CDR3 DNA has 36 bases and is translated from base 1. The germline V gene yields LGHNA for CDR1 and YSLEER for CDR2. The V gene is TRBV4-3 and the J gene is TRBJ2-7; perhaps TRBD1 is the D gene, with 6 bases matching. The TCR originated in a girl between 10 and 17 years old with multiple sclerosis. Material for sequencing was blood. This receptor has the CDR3 CASSQGQGEQYF. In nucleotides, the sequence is TGCGCCAGCAGCCAAGGGCAGGGGGAGCAGTACTTC.